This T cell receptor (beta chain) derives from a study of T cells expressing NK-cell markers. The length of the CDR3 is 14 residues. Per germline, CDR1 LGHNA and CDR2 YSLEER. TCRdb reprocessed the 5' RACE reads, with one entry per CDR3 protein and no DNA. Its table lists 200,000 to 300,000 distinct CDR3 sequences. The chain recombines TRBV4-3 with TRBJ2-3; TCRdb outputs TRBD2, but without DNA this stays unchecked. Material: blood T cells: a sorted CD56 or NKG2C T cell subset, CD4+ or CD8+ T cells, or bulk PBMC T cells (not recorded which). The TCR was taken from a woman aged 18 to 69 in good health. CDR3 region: CASSRNTLGDTQYF.